The 23 T cell receptor beta chains reported below all come from one sample, sequenced in a study of cytomegalovirus exposure and HLA in healthy donors. The study ran its PCR with 60 Vbeta and 13 Jbeta primers. The method was immunoSEQ multiplex PCR; TCRdb's version includes in-frame clones alone and lacks a portion of them. Of some 110,000 clones listed, 83% are singletons. The sample taken for sequencing was PBMCs. These receptors all come from a man between 18 and 29 years old in good health and CMV-seronegative.

The chain is built from TRBV7-6 and TRBJ1-2, with TRBD1 matching 7 bases. CDR3 size: 17 residues. Per the germline V gene, CDR1 is SGHVS and CDR2 is FNYEAQ. J gave up 0 bases and V 0 bases, and 7 bases lay outside the gene matches. The CDR3 spells CASSLAPGQDSNYGYTF. CDR3 coding DNA: TGTGCCAGCAGCTTAGCACCTGGACAGGATTCTAACTATGGCTACACCTTC.

The chain couples TRBV19 to TRBJ1-2; D uncertain. Deletions cut 4 bases from V and 7 bases from J, with 19 bases between. The CDR3 has 15 amino acids. Germline CDR1 reads LNHDA; CDR2 reads SQIVND (reference sequence). The CDR3 coding sequence is TGTGCCAGTAGTAACGGAGGAGGTTGGGGTGGTGGCTACACCTTC. This encodes CASSNGGGWGGGYTF.

The V and J genes are TRBV7-9 and TRBJ2-7; 7 bases match TRBD2. From germline, CDR1 is SEHNR and CDR2 FQNEAQ (reference sequence). The trim removed 0 bases at V and 4 bases at J, leaving 0 bases unmatched. The CDR3 has 13 amino acids. This CDR3 is CASSLAGGYEQYF. CDR3 bases: TGTGCCAGCAGCTTAGCGGGAGGGTACGAGCAGTACTTC. Based on the CDR3 plus reference TRBV7-9 and TRBJ2-7, the full variable domain is DTGVSQNPRHKITKRGQNVTFRCDPISEHNRLYWYRQTLGQGPEFLTYFQNEAQLEKSRLLSDRFSAERPKGSFSTLEIQRTEQGDSAMYLCASSLAGGYEQYFGPGTRLTVT.

The chain carries TRBV19 and TRBJ1-2; D not resolved. Germline-derived CDR1 and CDR2 are LNHDA and SQIVND (reference sequence). The CDR3 sequence is 12 residues long. Trimming took off 5 bases at V and 3 bases at J, with 7 bases between the two ends. This CDR3 reads CASSPQDYGYTF. In DNA form, the CDR3 reads TGTGCCAGTAGTCCCCAGGACTATGGCTACACCTTC. The full variable domain, completed using reference TRBV19 and TRBJ1-2, is DGGITQSPKYLFRKEGQNVTLSCEQNLNHDAMYWYRQDPGQGLRLIYYSQIVNDFQKGDIAEGYSVSREKKESFPLTVTSAQKNPTAFYLCASSPQDYGYTFGSGTRLTVV.

The count of this clone is one. The CDR3 protein is CASSSTGWGPNTEAFF. For the CDR3, the DNA is TGTGCCAGCAGTTCCACAGGGTGGGGGCCGAACACTGAAGCTTTCTTT. The chain joins TRBV28 to TRBJ1-1; D possibly corresponds to TRBD1 (6 bases). V lost 4 bases, J lost 1 base, and 16 bases lay in between. The CDR3 consists of 16 residues. The germline V gene encodes CDR1 MDHEN and CDR2 SYDVKM. Using reference TRBV28 and TRBJ1-1 for the parts outside the CDR3, the full variable domain is DVKVTQSSRYLVKRTGEKVFLECVQDMDHENMFWYRQDPGLGLRLIYFSYDVKMKEKGDIPEGYSVSREKKERFSLILESASTNQTSMYLCASSSTGWGPNTEAFFGQGTRLTVV.

The chain links TRBV11-3 to TRBJ2-7, with 16 bases that match TRBD2. This CDR3 comprises 18 residues. The germline CDR1 and CDR2 sequences are SGHNT and YENEEA. V trimming: 5 bases; J trimming: 4 bases; junction bases outside the gene matches: 11. In DNA, the CDR3 is TGTGCCAGCAGCCGCCCGGGACTAGCGGGAGGGGGTTTGTACGAGCAGTACTTC. It is translated as CASSRPGLAGGGLYEQYF.

The gene calls are TRBV4-1 and TRBJ1-3; 8 bases line up with TRBD1. In germline, CDR1 is MGHRA, CDR2 YSYEKL. The trim removed 0 bases at V and 5 bases at J, leaving 6 bases unmatched. The CDR3 length is 16 residues. The CDR3 nucleotides are TGCGCCAGCAGCCAAGATAGACAGGGGCCGAGAAACACCATATATTTT. It translates to CASSQDRQGPRNTIYF.

CDR3 amino acids: CATRPNTGELFF. The CDR3 region has the DNA TGCGCCACTAGGCCTAACACCGGGGAGCTGTTTTTT. The chain joins TRBV5-1 to TRBJ2-2; D is ambiguous. CDR1 and CDR2 (germline): SGHRS, YFSETQ. The V gene lost 9 bases and the J gene lost 2 bases, with 8 bases spanning the gap. The CDR3 consists of 12 residues.

The J gene is TRBJ1-1, the V gene TRBV28; D is undetermined. Trimming took 1 base from V and 2 from J, leaving 11 bases between them. The CDR3 has 15 residues. Looked up from germline, CDR1 is MDHEN and CDR2 is SYDVKM. The CDR3 here is CASSLYQVGNTEAFF. The CDR3 DNA follows: TGTGCCAGCAGTTTATATCAGGTAGGAAACACTGAAGCTTTCTTT.

The chain is built from TRBV6-1 and TRBJ2-1; D call uncertain. Trimming stripped 10 bases from V and 0 bases from J, with 10 bases between. The CDR3 runs 13 residues. Germline V gives CDR1 MNHNS, CDR2 SASEGT. The chain's CDR3 is CAISPSSYNEQFF. In nucleotides, the CDR3 is TGTGCCATAAGCCCGAGCTCCTACAATGAGCAGTTCTTC.

This chain uses TRBV19 with TRBJ2-3, with 12 nucleotides matching TRBD2. Germline lookup yields CDR1 LNHDA and CDR2 SQIVND (reference sequence). The CDR3 sequence is 15 residues long. J gave up 5 bases and V 6 bases, and 6 bases lay outside the gene matches. The CDR3 loop reads CASRRLAGDQDTQYF. CDR3 in DNA: TGTGCCAGTAGGAGACTAGCGGGAGATCAAGATACGCAGTATTTT.

The CDR3 region is CASSLDSGWDYGYTF. The CDR3, as DNA: TGTGCCAGCAGCTTAGACAGCGGATGGGACTATGGCTACACCTTC. This chain connects TRBV7-9 to TRBJ1-2; no firm D call. Germline V gives CDR1 SEHNR, CDR2 FQNEAQ (reference sequence). Trimming shortened V by 1 base and J by 3 bases, and 12 bases separated the two germline ends. CDR3 size: 15 residues.

In this sample, this clone turned up a few times. The rearrangement links TRBV11-3 to TRBJ2-5; no reliable D call. V was cut by 1 base and J by 5 bases, with 8 bases left in between. CDR3 length equals 13 residues. Germline V lookup: CDR1 SGHNT, CDR2 YENEEA. In DNA form, the CDR3 reads TGTGCCAGCAGCTTAGGGTGGGCTGAGACCCAGTACTTC. Protein: CASSLGWAETQYF.

The rearrangement uses TRBV11-2 and TRBJ2-7, with 8 bases fitting TRBD1. This CDR3 comprises 14 residues. CDR1 and CDR2 (germline): SGHAT, FQNNGV. V lost 3 bases and J lost 4; bases outside the gene matches: 5. Here the CDR3 reads CASSFSRGHYEQYF. The DNA of the CDR3 is TGTGCCAGCAGCTTTTCCAGGGGGCATTACGAGCAGTACTTC.

This clone has more than one count but fewer than ten. This chain links TRBV21-1 with TRBJ2-7; the D call in the table, TRBD2, was not verified against the DNA. TRBV21-1 is tagged as a pseudogene. The CDR3 consists of 17 residues. CDR3 in amino acids: CASSKCGLAGGMREQYF. CDR3 in DNA: TGTGCCAGCAGCAAATGCGGACTAGCGGGAGGGATGCGCGAGCAGTACTTC.

The chain combines TRBV29-1 with TRBJ2-7; TRBD1 matches at 10 bases. The J segment lost 5 bases and the V segment lost 7 bases, leaving 8 bases of the junction unmatched. CDR1 is SQVTM, CDR2 ANQGSEA, per germline. The CDR3 runs to 13 residues. The CDR3 nucleotides are TGCAGCGGGCGACAGGGGGCGCAGAACGAGCAGTACTTC. As protein: CSGRQGAQNEQYF.

CDR3 coding DNA: TGTGCCAGCAGCGTCAGGGGTCACCCGGGGGATACGCAGTATTTT. Its translation: CASSVRGHPGDTQYF. The V gene is TRBV9, the J gene TRBJ2-3, with D tentatively TRBD1 (6 bases). Trimming stripped 2 bases from V and 6 bases from J, with 16 bases between. The CDR3 covers 15 residues. CDR1 and CDR2 (germline): SGDLS, YYNGEE. The complete variable domain, with remaining parts taken from reference TRBV9 and TRBJ2-3, reads DSGVTQTPKHLITATGQRVTLRCSPRSGDLSVYWYQQSLDQGLQFLIQYYNGEERAKGNILERFSAQQFPDLHSELNLSSLELGDSALYFCASSVRGHPGDTQYFGPGTRLTVL.

V usage is TRBV11-2 and J usage is TRBJ1-5; 7 bases are shared with TRBD1. CDR3 length: 16 amino acids. V shed 5 bases and J 0 bases; nucleotides not matched to a gene: 7. Germline lookup yields CDR1 SGHAT and CDR2 FQNNGV. The CDR3 DNA is TGTGCCAGCAGCCCCGGGACAGAGGTTAGCAATCAGCCCCAGCATTTT. This encodes CASSPGTEVSNQPQHF.

The V and J genes are TRBV27 and TRBJ2-7; D might be TRBD2 (6 bases). CDR1 and CDR2 (germline): MNHEY, SMNVEV (reference sequence). This CDR3 region has 16 residues. Trimming stripped 6 bases from V and 0 bases from J, with 18 bases between. This CDR3 is CASSILAPDVSYEQYF. The CDR3 region has the DNA TGTGCCAGCAGCATCCTAGCGCCCGATGTCTCCTACGAGCAGTACTTC.

In nucleotides, the CDR3 is TGTGCCAGCAGCTCGCTTCCCGTCGCGGCCTTTGATACGCAGTATTTT. This translates into CASSSLPVAAFDTQYF. V and J are TRBV7-9 and TRBJ2-3; the D is unclear. The V gene's germline CDR1 is SEHNR and CDR2 FQNEAQ (reference sequence). The V end lost 4 bases, the J end lost 6 bases, and 20 bases lay between the germline ends. The CDR3 is 16 amino acids.

A remark on this clone: The junction departs from the called germline gene at one end, perhaps through a read error. The rearrangement joins TRBV19 to TRBJ2-3; D gene uncertain. CDR1 LNHDA and CDR2 SQIVND come from the germline V gene (reference sequence). This CDR3 spans 16 amino acids. Here the CDR3 reads CASRIGQRPSTDTQYF. CDR3 sequence (DNA): TGTGCCAGTAGAATAGGGCAGCGACCTAGCACAGATACGCAGTATTTT.

The chain couples TRBV5-8 to TRBJ2-1; 10 positions agree with TRBD2. This CDR3 region has 16 residues. CDR1 is SGHTS, CDR2 YDEGEE, per germline. V was clipped by 0 bases and J by 7 bases; unmatched bases: 7. The CDR3 DNA is TGTGCCAGCAGCTTGGATTCTAGCGGGAGAGGGAATGAGCAGTTCTTC. Translated: CASSLDSSGRGNEQFF.

The chain joins TRBV19 to TRBJ2-7; TRBD2 matches 12 bases. CDR3 size: 15 residues. The germline CDR1 and CDR2 sequences are LNHDA and SQIVND (reference sequence). The ends lost 6 bases at V and 6 bases at J; junction bases unmatched: 9. The DNA of the CDR3 is TGTGCCAGTAGGCCTCCGGGACTAGCGGGTTCCGAGCAGTACTTC. It encodes CASRPPGLAGSEQYF. Together with reference TRBV19 and TRBJ2-7, the CDR3 gives the full variable domain: DGGITQSPKYLFRKEGQNVTLSCEQNLNHDAMYWYRQDPGQGLRLIYYSQIVNDFQKGDIAEGYSVSREKKESFPLTVTSAQKNPTAFYLCASRPPGLAGSEQYFGPGTRLTVT.